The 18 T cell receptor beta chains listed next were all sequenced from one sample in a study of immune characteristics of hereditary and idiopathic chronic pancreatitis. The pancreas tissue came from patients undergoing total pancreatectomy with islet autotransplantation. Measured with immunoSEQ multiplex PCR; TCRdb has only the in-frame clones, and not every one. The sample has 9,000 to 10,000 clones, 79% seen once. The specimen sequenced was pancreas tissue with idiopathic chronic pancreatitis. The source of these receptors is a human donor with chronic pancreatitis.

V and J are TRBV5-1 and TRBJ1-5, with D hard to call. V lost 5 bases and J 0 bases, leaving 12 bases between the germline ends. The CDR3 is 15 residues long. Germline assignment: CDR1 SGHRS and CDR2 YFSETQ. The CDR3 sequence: CASRPWIDSNQPQHF. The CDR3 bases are TGCGCCAGCAGGCCCTGGATTGATAGCAATCAGCCCCAGCATTTT.

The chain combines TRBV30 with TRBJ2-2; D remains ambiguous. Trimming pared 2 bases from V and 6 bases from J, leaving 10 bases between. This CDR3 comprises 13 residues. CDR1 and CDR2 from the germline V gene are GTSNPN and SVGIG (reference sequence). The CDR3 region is CAWSLGWAGELFF. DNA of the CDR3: TGTGCCTGGAGTTTGGGGTGGGCCGGGGAGCTGTTTTTT.

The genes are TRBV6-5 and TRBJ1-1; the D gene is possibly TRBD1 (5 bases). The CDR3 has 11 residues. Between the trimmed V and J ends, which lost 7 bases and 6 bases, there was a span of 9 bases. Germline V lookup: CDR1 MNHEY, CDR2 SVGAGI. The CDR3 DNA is TGTGCCAGCAATCAGGGCGCTGAAGCTTTCTTT. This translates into CASNQGAEAFF.

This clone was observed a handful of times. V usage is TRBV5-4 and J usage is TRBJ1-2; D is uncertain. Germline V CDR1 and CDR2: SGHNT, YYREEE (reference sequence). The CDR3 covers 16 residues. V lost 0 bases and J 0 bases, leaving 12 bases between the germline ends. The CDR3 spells CASSLGGTHANYGYTF. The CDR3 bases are TGTGCCAGCAGCTTGGGGGGTACACACGCTAACTATGGCTACACCTTC. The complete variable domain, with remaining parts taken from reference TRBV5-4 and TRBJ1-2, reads ETGVTQSPTHLIKTRGQQVTLRCSSQSGHNTVSWYQQALGQGPQFIFQYYREEENGRGNFPPRFSGLQFPNYSSELNVNALELDDSALYLCASSLGGTHANYGYTFGSGTRLTVV.

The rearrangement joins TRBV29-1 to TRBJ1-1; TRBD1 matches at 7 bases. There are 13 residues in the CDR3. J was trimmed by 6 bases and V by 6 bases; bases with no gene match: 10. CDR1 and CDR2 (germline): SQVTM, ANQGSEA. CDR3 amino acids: CSVRTGGRAEAFF. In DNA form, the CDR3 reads TGCAGCGTAAGGACAGGTGGAAGGGCTGAAGCTTTCTTT.

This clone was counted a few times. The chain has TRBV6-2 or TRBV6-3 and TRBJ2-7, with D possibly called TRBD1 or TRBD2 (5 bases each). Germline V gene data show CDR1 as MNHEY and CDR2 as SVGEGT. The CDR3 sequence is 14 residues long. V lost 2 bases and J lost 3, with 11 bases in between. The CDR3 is CASSYGASSYEQYF. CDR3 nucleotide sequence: TGTGCCAGCAGTTACGGGGCTAGCAGCTACGAGCAGTACTTC.

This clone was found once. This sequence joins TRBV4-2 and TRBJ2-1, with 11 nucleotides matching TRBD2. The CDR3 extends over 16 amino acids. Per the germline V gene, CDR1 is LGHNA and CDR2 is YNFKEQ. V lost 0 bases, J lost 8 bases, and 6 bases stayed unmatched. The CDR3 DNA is TGTGCCAGCAGCCAAGACCCTCTAGCGGGGGGTCATGAGCAGTTCTTC. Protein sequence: CASSQDPLAGGHEQFF.

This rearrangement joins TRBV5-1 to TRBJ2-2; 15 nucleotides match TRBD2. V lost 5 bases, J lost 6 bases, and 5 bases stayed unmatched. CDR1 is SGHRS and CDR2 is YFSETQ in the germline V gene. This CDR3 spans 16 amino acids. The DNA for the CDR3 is TGCGCCAGCAGTGGACTAGCGGGGGGGCGGTCCGGGGAGCTGTTTTTT. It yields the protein CASSGLAGGRSGELFF.

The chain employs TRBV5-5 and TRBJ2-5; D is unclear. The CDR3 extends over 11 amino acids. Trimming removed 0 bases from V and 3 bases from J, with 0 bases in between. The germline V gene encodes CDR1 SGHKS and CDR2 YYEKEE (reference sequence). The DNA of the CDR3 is TGTGCCAGCAGCTTGGAAGAGACCCAGTACTTC. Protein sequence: CASSLEETQYF.

The CDR3 coding sequence is TGCGCCAGCAGTGCCGGACAGGGGGCGAAGGACAATGAGCAGTTCTTC. Translated, it gives CASSAGQGAKDNEQFF. The chain links TRBV10-1 to TRBJ2-1; 11 bases align to TRBD1. CDR3 length: 16 residues. Germline V gene data show CDR1 as WNHNN and CDR2 as SYGVQD (reference sequence). The J segment lost 5 bases and the V segment lost 4 bases, leaving 7 bases of the junction unmatched.

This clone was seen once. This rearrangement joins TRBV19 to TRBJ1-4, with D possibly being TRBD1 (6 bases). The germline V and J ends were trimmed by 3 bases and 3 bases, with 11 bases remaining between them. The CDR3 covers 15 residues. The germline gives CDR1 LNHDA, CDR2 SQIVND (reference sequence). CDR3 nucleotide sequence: TGTGCCAGTAGTATGGACAGCCTTCCTAATGAAAAACTGTTTTTT. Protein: CASSMDSLPNEKLFF.

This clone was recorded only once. CDR3 sequence: CASSSGQNTEAFF. As DNA, the CDR3 is TGCGCCAGCAGCTCGGGACAGAACACTGAAGCTTTCTTT. The chain joins TRBV5-1 to TRBJ1-1; D may be TRBD1 (6 bases). Deletions cut 3 bases from V and 1 base from J, with 7 bases between. The germline V gene encodes CDR1 SGHRS and CDR2 YFSETQ. The CDR3 is 13 residues long.

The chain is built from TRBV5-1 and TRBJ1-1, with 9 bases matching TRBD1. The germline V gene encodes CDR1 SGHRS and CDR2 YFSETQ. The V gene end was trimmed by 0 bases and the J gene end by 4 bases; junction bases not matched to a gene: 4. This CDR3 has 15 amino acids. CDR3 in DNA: TGCGCCAGCAGCTTGGAGGGGACAGGGTCCACTGAAGCTTTCTTT. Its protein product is CASSLEGTGSTEAFF.

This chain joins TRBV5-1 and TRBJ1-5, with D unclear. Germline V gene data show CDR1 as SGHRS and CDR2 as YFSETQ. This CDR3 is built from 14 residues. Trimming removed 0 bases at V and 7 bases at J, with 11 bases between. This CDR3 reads CASSLGDSAQPQHF. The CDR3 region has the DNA TGCGCCAGCAGCTTGGGAGATTCAGCCCAGCCCCAGCATTTT.

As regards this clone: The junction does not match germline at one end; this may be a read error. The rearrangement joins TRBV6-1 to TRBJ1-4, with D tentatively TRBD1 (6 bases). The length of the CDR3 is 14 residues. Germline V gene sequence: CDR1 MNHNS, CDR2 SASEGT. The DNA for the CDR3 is TGTGCCAGCATTGAACAGGGAACTAATGAAAAACTGTTTTTT. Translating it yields CASIEQGTNEKLFF.

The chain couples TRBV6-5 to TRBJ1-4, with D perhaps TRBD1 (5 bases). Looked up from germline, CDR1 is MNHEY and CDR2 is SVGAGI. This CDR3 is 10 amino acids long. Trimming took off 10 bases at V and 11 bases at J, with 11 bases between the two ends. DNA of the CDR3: TGTGCCACCGGGGGGGAGAAACTGTTTTTT. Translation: CATGGEKLFF.

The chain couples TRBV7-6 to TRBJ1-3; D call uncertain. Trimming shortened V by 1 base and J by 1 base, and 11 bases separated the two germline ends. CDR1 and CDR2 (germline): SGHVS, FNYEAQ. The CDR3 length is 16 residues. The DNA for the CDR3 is TGTGCCAGCAGCTTAGGAGGGAGGTCATCTGGAAACACCATATATTTT. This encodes CASSLGGRSSGNTIYF.

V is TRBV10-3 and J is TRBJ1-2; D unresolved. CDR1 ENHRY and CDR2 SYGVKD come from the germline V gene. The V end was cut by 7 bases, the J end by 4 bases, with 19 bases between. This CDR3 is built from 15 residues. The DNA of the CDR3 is TGTGCCATCACCAAAGGTCCTACGTCTTTCTATGGCTACACCTTC. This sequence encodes CAITKGPTSFYGYTF.